This T cell receptor beta chain was recovered during a study of blood T cell repertoires in COVID-19. Across the study: PBMCs, B-cell-depleted T cells, or T cells provided the cDNA or gDNA that made up the material.

Authors' methods: Reference gene primer amplification gave estimated nucleated cell counts. Libraries were prepared by immunoSEQ multiplex PCR; TCRdb keeps only in-frame clonotypes and omits some of them. V and J calls and clone size are given by that table; D and trimming were obtained from the DNA. This sample yields tens of thousands of clones, of which 80% to 90% are seen a single time; around 10% belongs to the top ten. This CDR3 has 14 residues. Germline trimming cut 3 bases from V and 8 bases from J; bases unmatched to any gene: 4. Per the germline V gene, CDR1 is KGHSH and CDR2 is LQKENI. This rearrangement joins TRBV18 to TRBJ1-4, with 9 bases matching TRBD1. The TCR sequence derives from a man at least 80 years old with acute or convalescent COVID-19. The sample was peripheral blood. DNA of the CDR3: TGTGCCAGCTCACCGGGACAGGGACGCGAAAAACTGTTTTTT. Its translation: CASSPGQGREKLFF.